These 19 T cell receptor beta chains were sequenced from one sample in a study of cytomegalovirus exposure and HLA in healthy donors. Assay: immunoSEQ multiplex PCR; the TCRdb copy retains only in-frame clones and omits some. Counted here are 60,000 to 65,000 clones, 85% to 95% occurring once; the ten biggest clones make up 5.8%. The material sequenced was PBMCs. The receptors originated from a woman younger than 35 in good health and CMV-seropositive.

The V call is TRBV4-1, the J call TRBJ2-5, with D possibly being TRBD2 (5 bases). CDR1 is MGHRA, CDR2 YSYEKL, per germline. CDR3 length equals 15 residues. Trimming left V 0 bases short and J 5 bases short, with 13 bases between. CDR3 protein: CASSQERGLGETQYF. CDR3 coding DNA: TGCGCCAGCAGCCAAGAACGGGGTCTAGGGGAGACCCAGTACTTC.

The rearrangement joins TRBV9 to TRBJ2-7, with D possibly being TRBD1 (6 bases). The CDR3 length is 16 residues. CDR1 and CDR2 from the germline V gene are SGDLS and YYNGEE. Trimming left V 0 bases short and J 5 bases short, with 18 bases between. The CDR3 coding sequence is TGTGCCAGCAGCGTAGAGGGGGACCGGGGAAGGGACGAGCAGTACTTC. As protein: CASSVEGDRGRDEQYF.

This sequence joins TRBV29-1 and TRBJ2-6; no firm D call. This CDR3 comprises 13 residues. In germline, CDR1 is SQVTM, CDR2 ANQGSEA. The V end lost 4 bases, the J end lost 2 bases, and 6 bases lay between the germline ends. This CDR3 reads CSVVTTGANVLTF. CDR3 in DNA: TGCAGCGTTGTAACAACTGGGGCCAACGTCCTGACTTTC.

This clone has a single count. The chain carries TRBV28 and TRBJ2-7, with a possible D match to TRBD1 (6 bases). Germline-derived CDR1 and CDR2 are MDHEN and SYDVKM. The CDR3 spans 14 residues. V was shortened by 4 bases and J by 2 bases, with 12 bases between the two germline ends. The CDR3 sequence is CASSSGTRTYEQYF. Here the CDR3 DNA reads TGTGCCAGCAGTTCAGGGACAAGGACCTACGAGCAGTACTTC.

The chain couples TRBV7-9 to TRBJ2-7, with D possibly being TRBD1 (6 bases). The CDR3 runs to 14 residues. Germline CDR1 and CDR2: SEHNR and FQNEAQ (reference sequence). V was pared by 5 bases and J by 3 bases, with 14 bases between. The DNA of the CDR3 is TGTGCCAGCAGCCTGGACAGAATTAGCTACGAGCAGTACTTC. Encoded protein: CASSLDRISYEQYF.

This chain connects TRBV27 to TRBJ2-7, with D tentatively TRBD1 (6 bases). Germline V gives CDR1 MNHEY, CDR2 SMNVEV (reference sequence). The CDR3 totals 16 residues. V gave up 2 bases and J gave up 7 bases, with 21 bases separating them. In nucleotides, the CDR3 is TGTGCCAGCAGTTTAAATCAGGGGCATGCCTCGGGGGAGCAGTACTTC. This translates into CASSLNQGHASGEQYF.

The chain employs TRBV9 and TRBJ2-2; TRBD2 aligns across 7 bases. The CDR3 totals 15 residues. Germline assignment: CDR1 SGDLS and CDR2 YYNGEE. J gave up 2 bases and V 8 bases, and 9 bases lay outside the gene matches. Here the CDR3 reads CASSSRDYNTGELFF. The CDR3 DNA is TGTGCCAGTTCCTCGAGGGACTATAACACCGGGGAGCTGTTTTTT.

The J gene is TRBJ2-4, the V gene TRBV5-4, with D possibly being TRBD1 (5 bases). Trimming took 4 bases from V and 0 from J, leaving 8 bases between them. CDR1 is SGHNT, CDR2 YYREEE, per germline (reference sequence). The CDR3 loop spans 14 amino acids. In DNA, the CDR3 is TGTGCCAGCAGCCACGACAGAGCCAAAAACATTCAGTACTTC. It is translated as CASSHDRAKNIQYF. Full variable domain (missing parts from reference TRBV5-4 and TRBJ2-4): ETGVTQSPTHLIKTRGQQVTLRCSSQSGHNTVSWYQQALGQGPQFIFQYYREEENGRGNFPPRFSGLQFPNYSSELNVNALELDDSALYLCASSHDRAKNIQYFGAGTRLSVL.

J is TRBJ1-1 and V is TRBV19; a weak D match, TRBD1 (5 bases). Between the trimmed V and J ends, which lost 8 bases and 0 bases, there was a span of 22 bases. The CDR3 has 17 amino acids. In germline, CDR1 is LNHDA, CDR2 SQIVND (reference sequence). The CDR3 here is CASPPTREWRMNTEAFF. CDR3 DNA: TGTGCCAGTCCTCCTACCAGGGAATGGCGGATGAACACTGAAGCTTTCTTT. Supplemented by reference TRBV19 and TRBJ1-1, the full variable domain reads DGGITQSPKYLFRKEGQNVTLSCEQNLNHDAMYWYRQDPGQGLRLIYYSQIVNDFQKGDIAEGYSVSREKKESFPLTVTSAQKNPTAFYLCASPPTREWRMNTEAFFGQGTRLTVV.

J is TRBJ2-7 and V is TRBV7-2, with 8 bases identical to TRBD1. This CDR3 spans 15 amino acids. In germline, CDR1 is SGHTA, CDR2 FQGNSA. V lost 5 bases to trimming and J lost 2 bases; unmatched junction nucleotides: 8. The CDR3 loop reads CASSLGGQGTYEQYF. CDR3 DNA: TGTGCCAGCAGCCTAGGTGGACAGGGCACCTACGAGCAGTACTTC.

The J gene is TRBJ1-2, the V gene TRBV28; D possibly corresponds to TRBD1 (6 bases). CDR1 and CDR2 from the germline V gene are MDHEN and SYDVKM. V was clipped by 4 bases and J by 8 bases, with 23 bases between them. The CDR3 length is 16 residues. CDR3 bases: TGTGCCAGCAGTTATGGGGTGCGGGGGGGCGCGAAGGGCTACACCTTC. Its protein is CASSYGVRGGAKGYTF.

The CDR3: CAAGDRGLHF. CDR3 nucleotides: TGTGCCGCGGGAGACAGGGGCCTCCACTTT. J is TRBJ1-6 and V is TRBV28, with TRBD1 identical over 8 bases. The CDR3 is 10 amino acids. Germline V CDR1 and CDR2: MDHEN, SYDVKM. The J segment lost 15 bases and the V segment lost 11 bases, leaving 6 bases of the junction unmatched.

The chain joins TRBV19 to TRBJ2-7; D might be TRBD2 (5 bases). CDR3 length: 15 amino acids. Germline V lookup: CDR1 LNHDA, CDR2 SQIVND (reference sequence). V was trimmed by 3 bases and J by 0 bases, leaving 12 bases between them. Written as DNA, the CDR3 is TGTGCCAGTAGTATCAGTCTTGAGGGCTCCTACGAGCAGTACTTC. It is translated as CASSISLEGSYEQYF.

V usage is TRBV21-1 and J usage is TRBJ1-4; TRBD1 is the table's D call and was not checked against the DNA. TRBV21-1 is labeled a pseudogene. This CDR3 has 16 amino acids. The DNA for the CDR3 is TGTGCCAGCAGCACCCCCAGGACATGCTACGCGGAAAAACTGTTTTTT. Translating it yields CASSTPRTCYAEKLFF.

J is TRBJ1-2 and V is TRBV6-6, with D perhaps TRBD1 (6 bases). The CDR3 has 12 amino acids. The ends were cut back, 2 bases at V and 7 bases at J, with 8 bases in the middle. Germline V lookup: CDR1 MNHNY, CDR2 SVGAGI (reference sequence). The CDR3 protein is CASSYPDSGYTF. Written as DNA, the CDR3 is TGTGCCAGCAGTTACCCGGACAGTGGCTACACCTTC.

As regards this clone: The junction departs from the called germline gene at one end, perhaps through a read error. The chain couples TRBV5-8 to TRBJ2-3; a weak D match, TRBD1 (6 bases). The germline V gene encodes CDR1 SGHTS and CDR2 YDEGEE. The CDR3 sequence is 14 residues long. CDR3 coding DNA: TGTGCCAGCAACTTGCAGGGGTTGGCAGATACGCAGTATTTT. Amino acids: CASNLQGLADTQYF.

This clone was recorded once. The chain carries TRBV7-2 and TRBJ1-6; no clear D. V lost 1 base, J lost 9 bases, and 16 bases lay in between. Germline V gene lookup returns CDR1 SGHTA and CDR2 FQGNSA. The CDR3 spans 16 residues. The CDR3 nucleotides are TGTGCCAGCAGCTTAGATGGCGGTGACCTGGGTTCACCCCTCCACTTT. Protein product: CASSLDGGDLGSPLHF.

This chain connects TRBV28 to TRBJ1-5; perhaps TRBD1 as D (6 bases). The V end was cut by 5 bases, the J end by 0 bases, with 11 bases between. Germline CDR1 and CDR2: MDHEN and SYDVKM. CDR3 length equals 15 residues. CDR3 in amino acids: CASSTGQYSNQPQHF. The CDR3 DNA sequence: TGTGCCAGCAGTACCGGACAGTATAGCAATCAGCCCCAGCATTTT.

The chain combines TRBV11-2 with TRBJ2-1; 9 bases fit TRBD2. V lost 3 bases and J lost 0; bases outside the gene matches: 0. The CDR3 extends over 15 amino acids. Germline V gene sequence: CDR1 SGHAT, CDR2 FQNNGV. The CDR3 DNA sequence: TGTGCCAGCAGCTTTAGCGGGAGCTCCTACAATGAGCAGTTCTTC. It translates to CASSFSGSSYNEQFF.